This passage covers 21 T cell receptor beta chains from one sample sequenced in a study of blood T cell repertoires in COVID-19. Profiling relied on immunoSEQ multiplex PCR, and the TCRdb table lists in-frame clones only, not all of them. The sample contains about 220,000 clones, approximately 83% of which appear only once. The sequenced sample was PBMCs or T cells enriched from blood (not recorded which). Receptors originate from a woman between 40 and 55 years old who had been exposed to COVID-19.

The chain carries TRBV7-9 and TRBJ1-4; D remains ambiguous. CDR1 SEHNR and CDR2 FQNEAQ come from the germline V gene (reference sequence). V was cut by 6 bases and J by 4 bases, with 15 bases left in between. CDR3 length: 15 amino acids. DNA of the CDR3: TGTGCCAGCAGGGGTGAGGGAGAGGGTAATGAAAAACTGTTTTTT. This sequence encodes CASRGEGEGNEKLFF. Filled out from reference TRBV7-9 and TRBJ1-4, the complete variable domain reads DTGVSQNPRHKITKRGQNVTFRCDPISEHNRLYWYRQTLGQGPEFLTYFQNEAQLEKSRLLSDRFSAERPKGSFSTLEIQRTEQGDSAMYLCASRGEGEGNEKLFFGSGTQLSVL.

The gene calls are TRBV4-2 and TRBJ1-6; D remains unclear. Germline loops: CDR1 LGHNA, CDR2 YNFKEQ. The V end was cut by 1 base, the J end by 10 bases, with 11 bases between. CDR3 size: 14 residues. Here the CDR3 DNA reads TGTGCCAGCAGCCAAGCTCGGCGGTACTCACCCCTCCACTTT. The encoded protein is CASSQARRYSPLHF.

The J gene is TRBJ1-2, the V gene TRBV19; TRBD1 aligns across 8 bases. V was pared by 7 bases and J by 0 bases, with 10 bases of the junction left unmatched. CDR3 size: 16 residues. Germline V lookup: CDR1 LNHDA, CDR2 SQIVND (reference sequence). DNA of the CDR3: TGTGCCAGTACGTGGATTGGGACAGGAGCTAACTATGGCTACACCTTC. Amino acids: CASTWIGTGANYGYTF.

The CDR3 nucleotides read TGTGCCATCAGGGAACAAGACAGGGATGGGTATGGCTACACCTTC. Amino acid sequence: CAIREQDRDGYGYTF. The rearrangement links TRBV10-3 to TRBJ1-2; 7 bases are a match to TRBD1. Looked up from germline, CDR1 is ENHRY and CDR2 is SYGVKD. The CDR3 is 15 amino acids. The V gene end was trimmed by 6 bases and the J gene end by 5 bases; junction bases not matched to a gene: 12.

This rearrangement joins TRBV7-2 to TRBJ1-5, with 10 bases lining up with TRBD1. Germline CDR1 SGHTA, CDR2 FQGNSA. Trimming cost V 4 bases and J 6 bases; bases outside gene matches: 6. The CDR3 totals 15 residues. Here the CDR3 reads CASSSVRDRGQPQHF. The CDR3 DNA reads as TGTGCCAGCAGCTCGGTCCGGGACAGGGGTCAGCCCCAGCATTTT.

This rearrangement joins TRBV11-2 to TRBJ2-3; 11 nucleotides agree with TRBD2. The CDR3 totals 15 residues. CDR1 is SGHAT, CDR2 FQNNGV, per germline. V lost 1 base to trimming and J lost 6 bases; unmatched junction nucleotides: 3. This CDR3 reads CASSLGVAGGDTQYF. In DNA, the CDR3 is TGTGCCAGCAGCTTAGGAGTAGCGGGGGGGGATACGCAGTATTTT.

The chain combines TRBV6-1 with TRBJ1-2; 9 nucleotides line up with TRBD1. The CDR3 sequence is 13 residues long. J lost 10 bases, V lost 3 bases, and 6 bases had no gene match. CDR1 is MNHNS, CDR2 SASEGT, per germline. Written as DNA, the CDR3 is TGTGCCAGCAGTGAGACGGGACAGGGCTACTACACCTTC. Translated: CASSETGQGYYTF.

This clone turned up a few times. The V gene is TRBV21-1, the J gene TRBJ2-3; the D call TRBD2 from the table was never checked on the DNA. TRBV21-1 is termed a pseudogene. This CDR3 contains 16 residues. The CDR3 here is CASSLGGEEGTDTQYF. CDR3 DNA: TGTGCCAGCAGCTTAGGTGGGGAGGAGGGCACAGATACGCAGTATTTT.

This clone was seen a single time. Here the CDR3 reads CASSFGLEQFF. The CDR3, as DNA: TGCGCCAGCAGCTTTGGTCTAGAGCAGTTCTTC. The chain employs TRBV5-1 and TRBJ2-1; D ambiguous. Germline V gene lookup returns CDR1 SGHRS and CDR2 YFSETQ. The V end was cut by 2 bases, the J end by 10 bases, with 7 bases between. The CDR3 is 11 residues long.

V usage is TRBV11-2 and J usage is TRBJ2-1; 12 positions match TRBD2. CDR3 length: 16 residues. Trimming took 5 bases from V and 4 from J; bases not matched to a gene: 6. Germline CDR1 SGHAT, CDR2 FQNNGV. In DNA form, the CDR3 reads TGTGCCAGCAGCATCGGACTAGCGGGGTCATACAATGAGCAGTTCTTC. Translated: CASSIGLAGSYNEQFF. Looking up the rest from reference TRBV11-2 and TRBJ2-1 gives the full variable domain: EAGVAQSPRYKIIEKRQSVAFWCNPISGHATLYWYQQILGQGPKLLIQFQNNGVVDDSQLPKDRFSAERLKGVDSTLKIQPAKLEDSAVYLCASSIGLAGSYNEQFFGPGTRLTVL.

The rearrangement links TRBV5-1 to TRBJ2-3; 8 bases agree with TRBD2. Germline CDR1 and CDR2: SGHRS and YFSETQ. The CDR3 loop spans 16 amino acids. V was clipped by 3 bases and J by 3 bases; unmatched bases: 9. The CDR3 coding sequence is TGCGCCAGCAGCTCAGGACTAGCAGCGGGGACAGATACGCAGTATTTT. It translates to CASSSGLAAGTDTQYF.

The CDR3 protein is CASSFMAGAEYGYTF. The DNA of the CDR3 is TGTGCCAGCAGCTTCATGGCGGGGGCCGAGTATGGCTACACCTTC. The V and J genes are TRBV7-3 and TRBJ1-2, with D possibly TRBD1 on 6 matching bases. The CDR3 has 15 amino acids. V was pared by 3 bases and J by 5 bases, with 16 bases between. Germline V CDR1 and CDR2: SGHTA, FQGTGA.

V and J are TRBV15 and TRBJ1-5; tentatively, D is TRBD1 (6 bases). The length of the CDR3 is 16 residues. The V gene lost 1 base and the J gene lost 6 bases, with 16 bases spanning the gap. Germline lookup yields CDR1 LNHNV and CDR2 YYDKDF (reference sequence). As DNA, the CDR3 is TGTGCCACCAGCAGAGCGGGCCAGGGGTTGGGTCAGCCCCAGCATTTT. Its translation: CATSRAGQGLGQPQHF.

The rearrangement joins TRBV2 to TRBJ1-2; 7 positions agree with TRBD1. CDR1 and CDR2 (germline): SNHLY, FYNNEI. After removal of 6 bases from V and 4 bases from J, the junction contained 11 bases not matched to a gene. CDR3 length: 15 residues. CDR3 nucleotide sequence: TGTGCCAGCAGGACGACAGGGAGAGACCGCTATGGCTACACCTTC. As protein: CASRTTGRDRYGYTF.

The gene calls are TRBV4-2 and TRBJ1-6; D unclear. Trimming took off 4 bases at V and 9 bases at J, with 16 bases between the two ends. The CDR3 has 15 amino acids. The germline CDR1 and CDR2 sequences are LGHNA and YNFKEQ. CDR3 region: CASSLDVAEGSPLHF. As DNA, the CDR3 is TGTGCCAGCAGCCTAGACGTGGCTGAGGGTTCACCCCTCCACTTT.

The rearrangement joins TRBV5-4 to TRBJ1-2; D unclear. The CDR3 is 14 amino acids. In germline, CDR1 is SGHNT, CDR2 YYREEE (reference sequence). The V gene lost 4 bases and the J gene lost 2 bases, with 12 bases spanning the gap. CDR3: CASSPRSRNYGYTF. CDR3 DNA sequence: TGTGCCAGCAGCCCGAGGAGCAGAAACTATGGCTACACCTTC.

This rearrangement joins TRBV19 to TRBJ2-5; 8 bases are shared with TRBD2. This CDR3 contains 16 residues. V was clipped by 3 bases and J by 2 bases; unmatched bases: 8. CDR1 LNHDA and CDR2 SQIVND come from the germline V gene (reference sequence). As DNA, the CDR3 is TGTGCCAGTAGTATGAGTCGGGGGGGGCGACAAGAGACCCAGTACTTC. Protein sequence: CASSMSRGGRQETQYF.

The chain employs TRBV15 and TRBJ2-1, with D hard to call. The CDR3 sequence is 13 residues long. The germline CDR1 and CDR2 sequences are LNHNV and YYDKDF (reference sequence). Trimming left V 0 bases short and J 9 bases short, with 9 bases between. In nucleotides, the CDR3 is TGTGCCACCAGCAGAGAAGCCGTGCCTGAGCAGTTCTTC. Translated, it gives CATSREAVPEQFF.

The chain uses TRBV11-2 and TRBJ2-3; D remains unclear. There are 13 residues in the CDR3. V was shortened by 2 bases and J by 4 bases, with 7 bases between the two germline ends. In germline, CDR1 is SGHAT, CDR2 FQNNGV. The CDR3 loop is CASSLSPPDTQYF. The CDR3 nucleotides read TGTGCCAGCAGCTTAAGCCCCCCAGATACGCAGTATTTT.

The V gene is TRBV15, the J gene TRBJ1-2; 9 positions agree with TRBD1. The V gene's germline CDR1 is LNHNV and CDR2 YYDKDF (reference sequence). This CDR3 region has 15 residues. V dropped 0 bases and J dropped 6; count of bases not matched to a gene: 5. The CDR3 DNA reads as TGTGCCACCAGCAGAGATTCTCACAGGGGGCATGGCTACACCTTC. Translated: CATSRDSHRGHGYTF.

The CDR3 sequence: CSASPGVSTEAFF. The CDR3 DNA sequence: TGCAGTGCTAGTCCAGGGGTGAGCACTGAAGCTTTCTTT. J is TRBJ1-1 and V is TRBV20-1; tentative D call: TRBD1 (6 bases). V was cut by 3 bases and J by 4 bases, with 12 bases left in between. CDR3 length: 13 residues. Germline lookup yields CDR1 DFQATT and CDR2 SNEGSKA (reference sequence).